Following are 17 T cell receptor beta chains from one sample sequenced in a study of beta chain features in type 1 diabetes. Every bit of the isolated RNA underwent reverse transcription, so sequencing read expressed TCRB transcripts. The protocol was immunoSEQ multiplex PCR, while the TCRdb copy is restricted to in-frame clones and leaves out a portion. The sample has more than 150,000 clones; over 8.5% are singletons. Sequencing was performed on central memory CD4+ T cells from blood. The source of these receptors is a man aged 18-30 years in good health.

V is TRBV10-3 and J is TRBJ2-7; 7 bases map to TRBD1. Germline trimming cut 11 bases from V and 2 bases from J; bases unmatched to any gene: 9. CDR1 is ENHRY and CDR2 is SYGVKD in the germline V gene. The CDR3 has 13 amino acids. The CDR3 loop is CAAKPGQPYEQYF. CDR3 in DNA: TGTGCCGCCAAACCGGGACAGCCCTACGAGCAGTACTTC.

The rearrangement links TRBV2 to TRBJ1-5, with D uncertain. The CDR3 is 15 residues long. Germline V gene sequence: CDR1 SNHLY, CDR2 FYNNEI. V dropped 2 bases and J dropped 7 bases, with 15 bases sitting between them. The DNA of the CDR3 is TGTGCCAGCAGTGAATATAGGAGCCCGGCACAGCCCCAGCATTTT. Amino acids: CASSEYRSPAQPQHF.

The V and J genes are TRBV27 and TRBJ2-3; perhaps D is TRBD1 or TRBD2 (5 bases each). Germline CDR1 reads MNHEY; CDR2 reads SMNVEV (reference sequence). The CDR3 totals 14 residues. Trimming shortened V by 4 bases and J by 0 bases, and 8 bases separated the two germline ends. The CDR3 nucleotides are TGTGCCAGCAGTTCCCGGGACAGCACAGATACGCAGTATTTT. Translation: CASSSRDSTDTQYF.

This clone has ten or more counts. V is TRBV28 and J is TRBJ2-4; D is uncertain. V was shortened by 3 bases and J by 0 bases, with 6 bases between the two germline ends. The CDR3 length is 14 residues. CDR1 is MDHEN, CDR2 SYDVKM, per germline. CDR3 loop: CASSFGLAKNIQYF. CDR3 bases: TGTGCCAGCAGTTTCGGTTTAGCCAAAAACATTCAGTACTTC.

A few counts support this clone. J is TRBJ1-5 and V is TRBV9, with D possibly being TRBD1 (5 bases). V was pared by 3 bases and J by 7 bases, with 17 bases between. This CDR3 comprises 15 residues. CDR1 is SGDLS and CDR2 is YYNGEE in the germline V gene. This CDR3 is CASSAGRKSGQPQHF. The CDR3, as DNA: TGTGCCAGCAGCGCGGGACGGAAATCAGGGCAGCCCCAGCATTTT.

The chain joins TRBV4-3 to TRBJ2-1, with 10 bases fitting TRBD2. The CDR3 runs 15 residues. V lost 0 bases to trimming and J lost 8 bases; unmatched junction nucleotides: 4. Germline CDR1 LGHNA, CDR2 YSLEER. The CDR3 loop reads CASSQELAGVHEQFF. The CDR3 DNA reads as TGCGCCAGCAGCCAAGAGCTAGCGGGAGTCCATGAGCAGTTCTTC.

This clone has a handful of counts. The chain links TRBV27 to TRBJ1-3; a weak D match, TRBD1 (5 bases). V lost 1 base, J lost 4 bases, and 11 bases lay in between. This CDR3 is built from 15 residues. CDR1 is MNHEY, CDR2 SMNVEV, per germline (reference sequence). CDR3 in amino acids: CASSLYGAFGNTIYF. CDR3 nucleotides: TGTGCCAGCAGTTTATACGGGGCCTTCGGAAACACCATATATTTT.

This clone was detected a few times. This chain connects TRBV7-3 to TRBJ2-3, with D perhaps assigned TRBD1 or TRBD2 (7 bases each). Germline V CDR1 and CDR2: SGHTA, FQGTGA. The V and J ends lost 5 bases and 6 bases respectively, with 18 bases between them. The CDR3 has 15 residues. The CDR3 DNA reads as TGTGCCAGCAGCCCTCAGGGGGGGTATAGTGATACGCAGTATTTT. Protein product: CASSPQGGYSDTQYF.

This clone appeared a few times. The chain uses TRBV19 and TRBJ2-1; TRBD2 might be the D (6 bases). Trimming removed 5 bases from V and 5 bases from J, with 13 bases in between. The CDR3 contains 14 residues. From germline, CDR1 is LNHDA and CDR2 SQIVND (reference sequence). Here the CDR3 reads CASSLRGGNNEQFF. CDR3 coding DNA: TGTGCCAGTAGTTTGCGGGGAGGAAACAATGAGCAGTTCTTC. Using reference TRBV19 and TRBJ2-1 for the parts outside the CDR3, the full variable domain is DGGITQSPKYLFRKEGQNVTLSCEQNLNHDAMYWYRQDPGQGLRLIYYSQIVNDFQKGDIAEGYSVSREKKESFPLTVTSAQKNPTAFYLCASSLRGGNNEQFFGPGTRLTVL.

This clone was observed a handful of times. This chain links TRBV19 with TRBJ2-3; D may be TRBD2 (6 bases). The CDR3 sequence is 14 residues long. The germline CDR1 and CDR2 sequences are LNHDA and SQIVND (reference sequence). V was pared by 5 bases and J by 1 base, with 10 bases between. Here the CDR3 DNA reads TGTGCCAGTAGTCGCGGGGTTGGCACAGATACGCAGTATTTT. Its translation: CASSRGVGTDTQYF.

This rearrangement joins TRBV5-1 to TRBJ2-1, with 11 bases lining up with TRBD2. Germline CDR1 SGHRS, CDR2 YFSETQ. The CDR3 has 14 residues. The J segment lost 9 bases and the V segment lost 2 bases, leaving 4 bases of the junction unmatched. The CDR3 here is CASSFGLAGSEQFF. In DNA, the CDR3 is TGCGCCAGCAGCTTTGGACTAGCGGGCTCTGAGCAGTTCTTC.

The CDR3 DNA follows: TGTGCCAGCAGTTTCACCTACGACGTAGCGAACGAGCAGTACTTC. Translated, it gives CASSFTYDVANEQYF. The gene calls are TRBV27 and TRBJ2-7, with D possibly being TRBD2 (5 bases). The germline CDR1 and CDR2 sequences are MNHEY and SMNVEV (reference sequence). The CDR3 runs 15 residues. Trimming removed 3 bases at V and 5 bases at J, with 17 bases between.

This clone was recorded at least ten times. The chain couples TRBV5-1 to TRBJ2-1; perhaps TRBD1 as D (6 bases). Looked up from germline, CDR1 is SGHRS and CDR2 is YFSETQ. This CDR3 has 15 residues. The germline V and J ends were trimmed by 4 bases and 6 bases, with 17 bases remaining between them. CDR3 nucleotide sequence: TGCGCCAGCAGCCAGGGACAATCCCGGGGCAATGAGCAGTTCTTC. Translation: CASSQGQSRGNEQFF.

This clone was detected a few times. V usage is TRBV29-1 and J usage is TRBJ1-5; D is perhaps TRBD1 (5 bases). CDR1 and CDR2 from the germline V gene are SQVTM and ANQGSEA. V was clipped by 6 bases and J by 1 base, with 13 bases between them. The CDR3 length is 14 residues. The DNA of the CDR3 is TGCAGCGTAGGGTCCCGGGACAGCAATCAGCCCCAGCATTTT. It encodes CSVGSRDSNQPQHF. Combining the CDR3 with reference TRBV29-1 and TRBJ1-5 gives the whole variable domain SAVISQKPSRDICQRGTSLTIQCQVDSQVTMMFWYRQQPGQSLTLIATANQGSEATYESGFVIDKFPISRPNLTFSTLTVSNMSPEDSSIYLCSVGSRDSNQPQHFGDGTRLSIL.

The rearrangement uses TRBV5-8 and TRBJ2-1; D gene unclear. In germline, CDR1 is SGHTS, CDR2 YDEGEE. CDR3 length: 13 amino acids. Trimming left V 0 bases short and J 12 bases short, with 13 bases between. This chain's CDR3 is CASSLGRQGMQFF. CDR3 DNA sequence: TGTGCCAGCAGCTTGGGGAGACAAGGAATGCAGTTCTTC.

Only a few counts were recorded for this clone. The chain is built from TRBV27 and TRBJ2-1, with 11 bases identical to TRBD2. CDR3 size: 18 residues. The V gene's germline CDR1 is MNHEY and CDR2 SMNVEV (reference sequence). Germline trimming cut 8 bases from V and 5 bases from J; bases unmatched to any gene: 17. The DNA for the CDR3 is TGTGCCAGCGGCCGGGGGACTAGCGGCGGTCGCCTCAACAATGAGCAGTTCTTC. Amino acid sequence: CASGRGTSGGRLNNEQFF.

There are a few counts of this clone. CDR3 sequence (DNA): TGTGCCATCAGGGGGACAGATATGCAAGGCTACACCTTC. It is translated as CAIRGTDMQGYTF. The chain recombines TRBV10-3 with TRBJ1-2, with TRBD1 matching over 7 bases. Per the germline V gene, CDR1 is ENHRY and CDR2 is SYGVKD. This CDR3 has 13 residues. J gave up 8 bases and V 6 bases, and 9 bases lay outside the gene matches.